This T cell receptor (beta chain) was sequenced for a study of blood T cell repertoires in COVID-19. Study in general: Material from acute and convalescent COVID-19 was sourced from the United States, Italy and Spain. T cells, B-cell-depleted T cells, or PBMCs supplied cDNA or gDNA.

Using immunoSEQ multiplex PCR, the repertoire was profiled, and TCRdb retains in-frame clones only, with some absent. The sample holds 150,000 to 160,000 clones; approximately 85% are singletons and the top ten take 0.6% to 0.7%. The CDR3 loop spans 15 amino acids. The V gene lost 1 base and the J gene lost 5 bases, with 15 bases spanning the gap. Germline CDR1 SGHTA, CDR2 FQGNSA. Material for sequencing was peripheral blood. This receptor was identified in a man in his fifties or sixties with COVID-19, enrolled during active disease. This rearrangement joins TRBV7-2 to TRBJ2-7, with a tentative D call TRBD2 (5 bases). The CDR3 bases are TGTGCCAGCAGCTTAGAGGCCCGGGGTCACCACGAGCAGTACTTC. This translates into CASSLEARGHHEQYF.